A selection of T cell receptor beta chains follows, all from one sample in a study of blood T cell repertoires in COVID-19. Clones were read by immunoSEQ multiplex PCR, and TCRdb kept only the in-frame ones, dropping some. The sample carries just over 150,000 clones, 70% to 85% recorded once. The sequencing sample was made of peripheral blood. These receptors came from a woman aged 45-60 years with acute or convalescent COVID-19. Each CDR3 is given with its conserved first and last residue. D genes are given only for firm matches. Not all rows give a size; the values are once, few, many and, for expanded clones, a class.

>TRBJ2-1|15|.|TRBV5-4|.
TGTGCCAGCAGCTTGGCGCTCGCTAAGGGAGGTGAGCAGTTCTTC
CASSLALAKGGEQFF
>TRBJ2-5|14|.|TRBV11-2|.
TGTGCCAGCAGCTCGCTATCCCGTAAAGAGACCCAGTACTTC
CASSSLSRKETQYF
>TRBJ1-6|15|TRBD1|TRBV5-5|.
TGTGCCAGCAGCTTGGATTGGGACAGGAATTCACCCCTCCACTTT
CASSLDWDRNSPLHF
>TRBJ1-1|11|.|TRBV7-6|.
TGTGCCAGCAGCATTGAAGGGGCGGCTTTCTTT
CASSIEGAAFF
>TRBJ1-1|10|.|TRBV20-1|.
TGCAGTGCTATCTTCACTGAAGCTTTCTTT
CSAIFTEAFF
>TRBJ2-1|15|.|TRBV29-1|.
TGCAGCGTTTTGGGGGGACAGAGCTCCTACAATGAGCAGTTCTTC
CSVLGGQSSYNEQFF
>TRBJ2-7|13|TRBD1|TRBV12-3/TRBV12-4|.
TGTGCCAGCAGTTTAGACAGGGGGCTGGAGCAGTACTTC
CASSLDRGLEQYF
>TRBJ1-5|15|TRBD1|TRBV6-6|.
TGTGCCAGCATCGAAGGACAGGGTAGCAATCAGCCCCAGCATTTT
CASIEGQGSNQPQHF
>TRBJ2-1|12|.|TRBV18|.
TGTGCCAGCTCACTCTCTACGAATGAGCAGTTCTTC
CASSLSTNEQFF
>TRBJ1-1|15|TRBD1|TRBV14|.
TGTGCCAGCAGCCCTTGGACAGGGGGGGACACTGAAGCTTTCTTT
CASSPWTGGDTEAFF
>TRBJ2-7|16|TRBD2|TRBV28|.
TGTGCCAGCAGTCTTACTCCCGGGACTAGCGGGTACGAGCAGTACTTC
CASSLTPGTSGYEQYF
>TRBJ2-3|15|.|TRBV7-9|.
TGTGCCAGCAGCCTTAGCGGTCCTAGCACAGATACGCAGTATTTT
CASSLSGPSTDTQYF
>TRBJ2-3|16|.|TRBV7-9|.
TGTGCCAGCAGCTTACCACCAGGACTAAACACAGATACGCAGTATTTT
CASSLPPGLNTDTQYF
>TRBJ1-2|14|TRBD1|TRBV7-9|once
TGTGCCAGCAGCTTAGTCGGACAGGGTATTGGCTACACCTTC
CASSLVGQGIGYTF
>TRBJ2-1|15|TRBD1|TRBV9|.
TGTGCCAGCAGCGGACGGGACAGGTCCTACAATGAGCAGTTCTTC
CASSGRDRSYNEQFF
>TRBJ1-1|14|TRBD1|TRBV7-2|.
TGTGCCAGCAGCCAACGACAGGGTGGCACTGAAGCTTTCTTT
CASSQRQGGTEAFF
>TRBJ2-7|14|.|TRBV5-8|few
TGTGCCAGCAGCTTTGAACAGTTTACCTACGAGCAGTACTTC
CASSFEQFTYEQYF
>TRBJ2-7|13|TRBD1|TRBV6-5|.
TGTGCCAGCAGTCGACAGGGTTTCCACGAGCAGTACTTC
CASSRQGFHEQYF
>TRBJ1-2|14|TRBD1|TRBV7-3|.
TGTGCCAGCAGCCCGGTAGGACAGGGCGATGGCTACACCTTC
CASSPVGQGDGYTF
>TRBJ2-1|19|TRBD2|TRBV4-3|few
TGCGCCAGCAGCCAAGATAGACTAGCGGGGGTCCACTCCTACAATGAGCAGTTCTTC
CASSQDRLAGVHSYNEQFF
>TRBJ2-3|15|.|TRBV7-9|.
TGTGCCAGCAGCTCCCTAGGAGGAAGCACAGATACGCAGTATTTT
CASSSLGGSTDTQYF
>TRBJ1-4|16|.|TRBV27|.
TGTGCCAGCAGTGACCGGCAGCCAGGGTTGGGCGAAAAACTGTTTTTT
CASSDRQPGLGEKLFF
>TRBJ1-2|13|.|TRBV27|.
TGTGCCAGCAGTACTTCAGGGGACGCTGGCTACACCTTC
CASSTSGDAGYTF
>TRBJ2-2|13|.|TRBV27|.
TGTGCCAGCAACAGGTTGGGAACCGGGGAGCTGTTTTTT
CASNRLGTGELFF
>TRBJ2-3|15|TRBD2|TRBV10-3|.
TGTGCCATCAGTGGTACAGCGGGGGGCACAGATACGCAGTATTTT
CAISGTAGGTDTQYF
>TRBJ1-6|15|TRBD1|TRBV19|.
TGTGCCAGTAGTCCGGGGACAGGGGGGAATTCACCCCTCCACTTT
CASSPGTGGNSPLHF
>TRBJ2-3|14|TRBD2|TRBV3-1/TRBV3-2|.
TGTGCCAGCAGCCAGGGACTAGCGGCAGATACGCAGTATTTT
CASSQGLAADTQYF
>TRBJ1-4|16|TRBD1|TRBV4-1|.
TGCGCCAGCAGCCAAAAAACCGGGACAGGGCCTGAAAAACTGTTTTTT
CASSQKTGTGPEKLFF
>TRBJ2-7|15|TRBD2|TRBV15|.
TGTGCCACCAGCAGAGATCTAGGGAGGGCCTACGAGCAGTACTTC
CATSRDLGRAYEQYF
>TRBJ2-1|14|TRBD1|TRBV7-2|.
TGTGCCAGCAGCGTACAGGGGATGTACAATGAGCAGTTCTTC
CASSVQGMYNEQFF
>TRBJ1-3|14|.|TRBV7-2|.
TGTGCCAGCAGCTTACCGGACACTGGAAACACCATATATTTT
CASSLPDTGNTIYF
>TRBJ2-7|13|TRBD1|TRBV5-4|.
TGTGCCAGCAGCTACCAGGGGGCCATAAGGCAGTACTTC
CASSYQGAIRQYF
>TRBJ1-1|15|.|TRBV2|.
TGTGCCAGCAGTGAGGAGGTCTCGGTTTTCACTGAAGCTTTCTTT
CASSEEVSVFTEAFF
>TRBJ2-7|15|TRBD2|TRBV7-2|.
TGTGCCAGCACCCTCACTAGCGGGGGCCCCGGCGAGCAGTACTTC
CASTLTSGGPGEQYF
>TRBJ1-1|12|.|TRBV12-3/TRBV12-4|.
TGTGCCACAAGCGTTATGAACACTGAAGCTTTCTTT
CATSVMNTEAFF
>TRBJ2-3|14|TRBD2|TRBV10-1|.
TGCGCCAGCAGTGATAGCGGGGTAATGAATACGCAGTATTTT
CASSDSGVMNTQYF
>TRBJ1-1|15|TRBD1|TRBV30|.
TGTGCCTGGAGTGCCTCCGGGACAGGGAACACTGAAGCTTTCTTT
CAWSASGTGNTEAFF
>TRBJ2-2|11|.|TRBV10-3|.
TGTGCCATCAGTGATCGCGGGGAGCTGTTTTTT
CAISDRGELFF
>TRBJ2-7|13|TRBD2|TRBV9|.
TGTGCCAGCAGCGTAGCGGGGGAGGGCGAGCAGTACTTC
CASSVAGEGEQYF
>TRBJ2-3|15|TRBD2|TRBV27|.
TGTGCCAGCAGGTCTATAGCGGGGGGGACAGATACGCAGTATTTT
CASRSIAGGTDTQYF
>TRBJ2-7|14|.|TRBV6-5|.
TGTGCCAGCAGTTACTATCCTAGAACCTACGAGCAGTACTTC
CASSYYPRTYEQYF
>TRBJ1-5|16|TRBD1|TRBV30|.
TGTGCCTGGAGCCCCGGACAGGTCTATAGCAATCAGCCCCAGCATTTT
CAWSPGQVYSNQPQHF
>TRBJ2-3|16|TRBD2|TRBV6-1|.
TGTGCCAGCAGTCAAGTTAGCGGGCATAGATTAGATACGCAGTATTTT
CASSQVSGHRLDTQYF
>TRBJ2-1|18|TRBD1|TRBV9|.
TGTGCCAGCAGCGTAGGGGTCCCTTGGACAGGCTTCTACAATGAGCAGTTCTTC
CASSVGVPWTGFYNEQFF
>TRBJ2-7|14|TRBD1|TRBV10-3|.
TGTGCCATCAGTGGCCGGGACAGGGACCACGAGCAGTACTTC
CAISGRDRDHEQYF
>TRBJ2-3|12|TRBD1|TRBV27|few
TGTGCCAGCAGTTTCCGAGGGACAGGGAAGTATTTT
CASSFRGTGKYF
>TRBJ1-4|16|.|TRBV3-1/TRBV3-2|few
TGTGCCAGCAGCCAGGAAAGTGGGGGGTATCACCAAAAACTGTTTTTT
CASSQESGGYHQKLFF
>TRBJ1-1|12|.|TRBV25-1|.
TGTGCCAGCAGTGTGAGGAACACTGAAGCTTTCTTT
CASSVRNTEAFF
>TRBJ1-3|19|TRBD1|TRBV9|.
TGTGCCAGCAGCGTAGGCGCGGGGGGACAGGGTTTCTCTGGAAACACCATATATTTT
CASSVGAGGQGFSGNTIYF
>TRBJ1-4|16|.|TRBV25-1|few
TGTGCCAGCGGCATGGTTGGGGCAGGCAAGAATGAAAAACTGTTTTTT
CASGMVGAGKNEKLFF
>TRBJ1-2|14|.|TRBV23-1|.
TGCGCCAGCAGTCTGGGGGGTGGATCGGGCGGCTACACCTTC
CASSLGGGSGGYTF
>TRBJ1-3|20|TRBD1|TRBV18|.
TGTGCCAGCTCACCACCCGGAGGTGACAGGGGGGAAGGCTCTGGAAACACCATATATTTT
CASSPPGGDRGEGSGNTIYF
>TRBJ2-1|19|TRBD2|TRBV24-1|.
TGTGCCACCAGTGATTTGCAGGCTAGCGGGACGAGCTCCTACAATGAGCAGTTCTTC
CATSDLQASGTSSYNEQFF
>TRBJ2-7|15|.|TRBV6-5|once
TGTGCCAGCAGTTACTCCCCGGCCAGGGCCTACGAGCAGTACTTC
CASSYSPARAYEQYF